The 14 T cell receptor beta chains below all came from one sample that was sequenced in a study of human T cells and chemical hapten exposure (dated by TCRdb to the early 2020s). Library method: RACE. This sample was sequenced with a NextSeq 500. TCRdb took the public reads, trimmed them with fastp at Q25, ran MiXCR for clone calling and kept in-frame beta chains. Identical CDR3 protein sequences are pooled into one entry, listed with their most common genes and DNA. The sample has 100,000 to 150,000 distinct CDR3 sequences on record, 12% to 15% of them singletons. The ten largest clones take up about 0.9% of the sample. Taken with the paper, the label for time point translates to: patch test 1, 2 weeks after DPC sensitization. Per the publication, the treatment or condition label means: therapeutic diphenylcyclopropenone sensitization with weekly scalp DPC. The sequencing here drew on whole blood, taken in connection with sensitization to the hapten diphenylcyclopropenone (DPC). All receptors come from a man aged 18 to 35 with alopecia areata. Some clones in this sample may be carry-over from other donors' samples.

This clonotype was detected many times. The chain recombines TRBV5-1 with TRBJ2-1; the match to TRBD2 covers 8 bases. Germline CDR1 is SGHRS and CDR2 is YFSETQ. This CDR3 is 15 amino acids long. The V segment lost 2 bases and the J segment 3 bases; nucleotides outside the gene matches: 4. CDR3 DNA: TGCGCCAGCAGCTTTACGGGACTAGACTACAATGAGCAGTTCTTC. Translation: CASSFTGLDYNEQFF.

This clonotype was seen more than once but under ten times. CDR3 amino acids: CASSQDGMGAQYF. CDR3 bases: TGCGCCAGCAGCCAAGACGGGATGGGCGCCCAGTACTTC. This chain uses TRBV4-3 with TRBJ2-5; a possible D gene is TRBD2 (5 bases). V dropped 0 bases and J dropped 9 bases, with 11 bases sitting between them. Germline-derived CDR1 and CDR2 are LGHNA and YSLEER. The CDR3 extends over 13 amino acids.

This clonotype was picked up a small number of times. This chain uses TRBV2 with TRBJ1-5, with D tentatively TRBD1 (5 bases). Trimming stripped 6 bases from V and 1 base from J, with 13 bases between. There are 15 residues in the CDR3. CDR1 is SNHLY, CDR2 FYNNEI, per germline. CDR3 in amino acids: CASSGGAESNQPQHF. The DNA for the CDR3 is TGTGCCAGCAGCGGCGGGGCGGAGAGCAATCAGCCCCAGCATTTT. Full variable domain (rest looked up from reference TRBV2 and TRBJ1-5): EPEVTQTPSHQVTQMGQEVILRCVPISNHLYFYWYRQILGQKVEFLVSFYNNEISEKSEIFDDQFSVERPDGSNFTLKIRSTKLEDSAMYFCASSGGAESNQPQHFGDGTRLSIL.

This clonotype was found a few times. The rearrangement joins TRBV28 to TRBJ2-7; no firm D call. Germline-derived CDR1 and CDR2 are MDHEN and SYDVKM. V was trimmed by 1 base and J by 1 base, leaving 5 bases between them. The CDR3 has 13 residues. The CDR3 region is CASSLSPSYEQYF. The CDR3 DNA is TGTGCCAGCAGTTTATCTCCATCCTACGAGCAGTACTTC.

This chain joins TRBV9 and TRBJ1-3; 7 bases are a match to TRBD1. Per the germline V gene, CDR1 is SGDLS and CDR2 is YYNGEE. The CDR3 totals 15 residues. Trimming at V came to 0 bases and at J to 2 bases, leaving 2 bases not matched to a gene. The CDR3 loop is CASSVEGTAGNTIYF. The CDR3 DNA reads as TGTGCCAGCAGCGTAGAGGGGACAGCTGGAAACACCATATATTTT.

This clonotype was found many times. The chain uses TRBV20-1 and TRBJ2-1, with D uncertain. The CDR3 is 14 amino acids. V gave up 3 bases and J gave up 4 bases, with 13 bases separating them. Germline lookup yields CDR1 DFQATT and CDR2 SNEGSKA (reference sequence). The CDR3 DNA is TGCAGTGCTAGGAGGCAGGACGCGTACAATGAGCAGTTCTTC. This codes for CSARRQDAYNEQFF.

The table lists this clonotype with many counts. The DNA of the CDR3 is TGCGCCAGCAGCCCGGACAGGGGGGAGAGCACAGATACGCAGTATTTT. It yields the protein CASSPDRGESTDTQYF. This chain connects TRBV4-3 to TRBJ2-3; 10 nucleotides line up with TRBD1. The CDR3 has 16 residues. The germline gives CDR1 LGHNA, CDR2 YSLEER. Trimming cost V 4 bases and J 0 bases; bases outside gene matches: 4.

The chain uses TRBV12-3 or TRBV12-4 and TRBJ2-5; D unclear. Deletions cut 3 bases from V and 4 bases from J, with 18 bases between. CDR3 length: 16 amino acids. Here the CDR3 DNA reads TGTGCCAGCAGTTTCTTCGAGTTCGAACCGGGAGAGACCCAGTACTTC. As protein: CASSFFEFEPGETQYF.

A few counts support this clonotype. The chain recombines TRBV9 with TRBJ2-5; D call uncertain. The germline V and J ends were trimmed by 0 bases and 4 bases, with 7 bases remaining between them. Germline CDR1 reads SGDLS; CDR2 reads YYNGEE. The CDR3 has 13 residues. CDR3 DNA sequence: TGTGCCAGCAGCGTAGAGATGGGAGAGACCCAGTACTTC. It encodes CASSVEMGETQYF.

The chain joins TRBV7-8 to TRBJ2-3, with TRBD2 identical over 7 bases. Losses at the gene ends were 3 bases for V and 2 bases for J; bases not matched to a gene: 11. Germline V gives CDR1 SGHVS, CDR2 FQNEAQ. The CDR3 has 17 residues. CDR3 nucleotide sequence: TGTGCCAGCAGCTTTTGGGGAAGCGGGGCCGACACAGATACGCAGTATTTT. Amino acids: CASSFWGSGADTDTQYF.

The table lists this clonotype with a few counts. The J gene is TRBJ1-2, the V gene TRBV12-3 or TRBV12-4; D may be TRBD1 (6 bases). This CDR3 spans 14 amino acids. Trimming stripped 2 bases from V and 4 bases from J, with 11 bases between. The chain's CDR3 is CASSLQGHGYGYTF. The CDR3 DNA is TGTGCCAGCAGTTTACAGGGGCATGGCTATGGCTACACCTTC.

This clonotype showed up many times. In nucleotides, the CDR3 is TGCAGTGCTAGAGTCGGGGGCAATGAGCAGTTCTTC. Protein: CSARVGGNEQFF. The gene calls are TRBV20-1 and TRBJ2-1, with D tentatively TRBD2 (6 bases). V was clipped by 1 base and J by 6 bases, with 7 bases between them. CDR1 is DFQATT and CDR2 is SNEGSKA in the germline V gene (reference sequence). The CDR3 has 12 residues.

CDR3 nucleotides: TGTGCCGGGGGTGGCCCCCCAAAATCCGAAGCTTTCTTT. Residues: CAGGGPPKSEAFF. The chain recombines TRBV10-3 with TRBJ1-1, with a tentative D call TRBD1 (5 bases). The V gene's germline CDR1 is ENHRY and CDR2 SYGVKD. The CDR3 sequence is 13 residues long. Trimming stripped 11 bases from V and 8 bases from J, with 21 bases between.

The chain has TRBV6-6 and TRBJ2-1; D is uncertain. V lost 2 bases and J 2 bases, leaving 10 bases between the germline ends. The CDR3 runs to 15 residues. CDR1 is MNHNY, CDR2 SVGAGI, per germline (reference sequence). In DNA, the CDR3 is TGTGCCAGCAGTTACGGCTCCTTCACCTACAATGAGCAGTTCTTC. Translation: CASSYGSFTYNEQFF.